These T cell receptor beta chains were read from a single sample in a study of shared clonotypes between healthy human individuals. Repertoires were generated with immunoSEQ multiplex PCR, while TCRdb's copy carries only in-frame clones and drops some. The sample holds 950,000 to 1,300,000 clones; approximately 70% are singletons and the top ten take approximately 1.5%. Sequencing was done on a sample of memory CD4+ T cells sorted from blood. Receptor source: a young man in good health. CDR3s include the opening cysteine and the closing phenylalanine or tryptophan. D genes are given only for firm matches. Size is stated for part of the rows, as once, few or many counts, or as a class when the clone is expanded.

J gene: TRBJ2-1
clone size: NA
V gene: TRBV19
D gene: TRBD2
CDR3 DNA: TGTGCCAGTAGTAGATCGACTAGCGGGGGGCACAATGAGCAGTTCTTC
CDR3 protein: CASSRSTSGGHNEQFF

J gene: TRBJ1-1
clone size: NA
V gene: TRBV11-2
D gene: TRBD1
CDR3 DNA: TGTGCCAGCAGTTGGGGACAGATGAACACTGAAGCTTTCTTT
CDR3 protein: CASSWGQMNTEAFF

J gene: TRBJ1-1
clone size: NA
V gene: TRBV2
D gene: NA
CDR3 DNA: TGTGCCAGCAGTTTCAAGAACACTGAAGCTTTCTTT
CDR3 protein: CASSFKNTEAFF

J gene: TRBJ1-2
clone size: few
V gene: TRBV4-1
D gene: NA
CDR3 DNA: TGCGCCAGCAGCCAGGGGTCAGGGATGGACTATGGCTACACCTTC
CDR3 protein: CASSQGSGMDYGYTF

J gene: TRBJ2-7
clone size: NA
V gene: TRBV7-6
D gene: TRBD1
CDR3 DNA: TGTGCCAGCAGGCCCGGGACAGGGGGCTCCTACGAGCAGTACTTC
CDR3 protein: CASRPGTGGSYEQYF

J gene: TRBJ2-7
clone size: NA
V gene: TRBV6-5
D gene: NA
CDR3 DNA: TGTGCCAGCAGTTACCTCGGGACGTCGGGTAGAGAGCAGTACTTC
CDR3 protein: CASSYLGTSGREQYF

J gene: TRBJ1-6
clone size: once
V gene: TRBV2
D gene: NA
CDR3 DNA: TGTGCCAGCAGTGAACTCCGTAATTCACCCCTCCACTTT
CDR3 protein: CASSELRNSPLHF

J gene: TRBJ1-6
clone size: NA
V gene: TRBV9
D gene: NA
CDR3 DNA: TGTGCCAGCAGCGTACTAGGCGGCGATTCACCCCTCCACTTT
CDR3 protein: CASSVLGGDSPLHF

J gene: TRBJ1-5
clone size: NA
V gene: TRBV6-1
D gene: NA
CDR3 DNA: TGTGCCAGCAGTGGAGAAAAGGCTAATCAGCCCCAGCATTTT
CDR3 protein: CASSGEKANQPQHF

J gene: TRBJ2-2
clone size: NA
V gene: TRBV30
D gene: NA
CDR3 DNA: TGTGCCTGGAGTGTAACCCTTCACACCGGGGAGCTGTTTTTT
CDR3 protein: CAWSVTLHTGELFF

J gene: TRBJ2-7
clone size: NA
V gene: TRBV5-6
D gene: TRBD1
CDR3 DNA: TGTGCCAGCAGTTCCCGGGACAGGTCTAGGAACGAGCAGTACTTC
CDR3 protein: CASSSRDRSRNEQYF

J gene: TRBJ2-7
clone size: NA
V gene: TRBV7-8
D gene: TRBD1
CDR3 DNA: TGTGCCAGCAGCTTAGGGGGTCAGGGGGCCTACGAGCAGTACTTC
CDR3 protein: CASSLGGQGAYEQYF

J gene: TRBJ1-1
clone size: NA
V gene: TRBV18
D gene: NA
CDR3 DNA: TGTGCCAGCTCACCACCTGGAGTCTCGGGGACTGAAGCTTTCTTT
CDR3 protein: CASSPPGVSGTEAFF

J gene: TRBJ1-6
clone size: NA
V gene: TRBV9
D gene: NA
CDR3 DNA: TGTGCCAGCAGCGTGAGTCAGGGTTCTGCTAATTCACCCCTCCACTTT
CDR3 protein: CASSVSQGSANSPLHF

J gene: TRBJ1-2
clone size: NA
V gene: TRBV28
D gene: NA
CDR3 DNA: TGTGCCAGCAAGGCCGGCCTCCGAGGCTACACCTTC
CDR3 protein: CASKAGLRGYTF

J gene: TRBJ2-2
clone size: NA
V gene: TRBV6-1
D gene: NA
CDR3 DNA: TGTGCCAGCAGTGAAGTAAGGGGTACCGGGGAGCTGTTTTTT
CDR3 protein: CASSEVRGTGELFF

J gene: TRBJ1-4
clone size: NA
V gene: TRBV6-5
D gene: NA
CDR3 DNA: TGTGCCAGCAGTTACTCTGGGGCTTTTGAAAAACTGTTTTTT
CDR3 protein: CASSYSGAFEKLFF

J gene: TRBJ2-1
clone size: NA
V gene: TRBV5-1
D gene: TRBD1
CDR3 DNA: TGCGCCAGCAGCTTAATTCCGACAGGGGCCTACAATGAGCAGTTCTTC
CDR3 protein: CASSLIPTGAYNEQFF

J gene: TRBJ1-1
clone size: NA
V gene: TRBV30
D gene: NA
CDR3 DNA: TGTGCCTGGAGTTCAGGGACTGAAGCTTTCTTT
CDR3 protein: CAWSSGTEAFF

J gene: TRBJ2-1
clone size: NA
V gene: TRBV9
D gene: NA
CDR3 DNA: TGTGCCAGCAGCGTCGCCGGACTATTCTACAATGAGCAGTTCTTC
CDR3 protein: CASSVAGLFYNEQFF

J gene: TRBJ2-3
clone size: many
V gene: TRBV27
D gene: NA
CDR3 DNA: TGTGCCAGCAGTAGGACCGTAGGTACGCAGTATTTT
CDR3 protein: CASSRTVGTQYF

J gene: TRBJ2-1
clone size: NA
V gene: TRBV28
D gene: TRBD2
CDR3 DNA: TGTGCCAGCAGAGGAGGGCTAGCGGGGTACAATGAGCAGTTCTTC
CDR3 protein: CASRGGLAGYNEQFF

J gene: TRBJ2-3
clone size: few
V gene: TRBV5-4
D gene: NA
CDR3 DNA: TGTGCCAGCAGAAAGCAGGGAACAGATACGCAGTATTTT
CDR3 protein: CASRKQGTDTQYF

J gene: TRBJ1-1
clone size: few
V gene: TRBV5-4
D gene: TRBD1
CDR3 DNA: TGTGCCAGCAGCCCTTACACAGGGGGGATGAACACTGAAGCTTTCTTT
CDR3 protein: CASSPYTGGMNTEAFF

J gene: TRBJ2-1
clone size: NA
V gene: TRBV5-6
D gene: NA
CDR3 DNA: TGTGCCAGCAGCCCGGGGGGCGGCTACAATGAGCAGTTCTTC
CDR3 protein: CASSPGGGYNEQFF

J gene: TRBJ2-1
clone size: NA
V gene: TRBV7-6
D gene: TRBD2
CDR3 DNA: TGTGCCAGCAGCCTAGGGGAGGGACGATATGAGCAGTTCTTC
CDR3 protein: CASSLGEGRYEQFF

J gene: TRBJ1-1
clone size: few
V gene: TRBV10-3
D gene: NA
CDR3 DNA: TGTGCCATCGGGAGTCCGGGGCCCGGCACTGAAGCTTTCTTT
CDR3 protein: CAIGSPGPGTEAFF

J gene: TRBJ2-6
clone size: NA
V gene: TRBV18
D gene: NA
CDR3 DNA: TGTGCCAGCTCGATGCAGGGTGCTGGGGCCAACGTCCTGACTTTC
CDR3 protein: CASSMQGAGANVLTF

J gene: TRBJ1-2
clone size: NA
V gene: TRBV5-6
D gene: TRBD1
CDR3 DNA: TGTGCCAGCAGCGGCGGGACAGCTAACTATGGCTACACCTTC
CDR3 protein: CASSGGTANYGYTF

J gene: TRBJ2-2
clone size: NA
V gene: TRBV30
D gene: TRBD2
CDR3 DNA: TGTGCCTGGAGGCTAAGCGGGAGTGCCACCGGGGAGCTGTTTTTT
CDR3 protein: CAWRLSGSATGELFF

J gene: TRBJ2-2
clone size: NA
V gene: TRBV6-1
D gene: TRBD2
CDR3 DNA: TGTGCCAGCAGTGAACGGGGGGGAGGAGGTACCGGGGAGCTGTTTTTT
CDR3 protein: CASSERGGGGTGELFF

J gene: TRBJ2-5
clone size: NA
V gene: TRBV7-2
D gene: TRBD2
CDR3 DNA: TGTGCCAGCAGCTTAGGTCCCGGGAGGGAGACCCAGTACTTC
CDR3 protein: CASSLGPGRETQYF

J gene: TRBJ1-3
clone size: NA
V gene: TRBV5-1
D gene: TRBD1
CDR3 DNA: TGCGCCAGCAGCCTTGGACAGGGTGCAAACACCATATATTTT
CDR3 protein: CASSLGQGANTIYF

J gene: TRBJ1-6
clone size: few
V gene: TRBV19
D gene: TRBD1
CDR3 DNA: TGTGCCAGTAGTACTCTTCCGGGACAGGCCTATTCACCCCTCCACTTT
CDR3 protein: CASSTLPGQAYSPLHF

J gene: TRBJ1-2
clone size: few
V gene: TRBV2
D gene: NA
CDR3 DNA: TGTGCCAGCAGTGTTCGGCAGGGAGATGGCTACACCTTC
CDR3 protein: CASSVRQGDGYTF

J gene: TRBJ1-1
clone size: NA
V gene: TRBV29-1
D gene: TRBD1
CDR3 DNA: TGCAGCGTTGGACAGGGGGGGATGAACACTGAAGCTTTCTTT
CDR3 protein: CSVGQGGMNTEAFF

J gene: TRBJ2-1
clone size: NA
V gene: TRBV10-3
D gene: TRBD1
CDR3 DNA: TGTGCCATCAGTGAGAACCCAACAGGGGCCAATGAGCAGTTCTTC
CDR3 protein: CAISENPTGANEQFF

J gene: TRBJ2-7
clone size: NA
V gene: TRBV7-2
D gene: NA
CDR3 DNA: TGTGCCAGCAGCTTATCCCAGGCTTCCTACGAGCAGTACTTC
CDR3 protein: CASSLSQASYEQYF

J gene: TRBJ2-7
clone size: NA
V gene: TRBV10-2
D gene: NA
CDR3 DNA: TGCGCCAGCCAAGGGGCCTACGAGCAGTACTTC
CDR3 protein: CASQGAYEQYF

J gene: TRBJ2-3
clone size: NA
V gene: TRBV19
D gene: TRBD2
CDR3 DNA: TGTGCCAGTAGTATAGAGGGCGGGGGTAGCACAGATACGCAGTATTTT
CDR3 protein: CASSIEGGGSTDTQYF

J gene: TRBJ1-2
clone size: NA
V gene: TRBV7-9
D gene: NA
CDR3 DNA: TGTGCCAGCAGCTTAGCGTACGGCACCAAAAGGGATGGCTACACCTTC
CDR3 protein: CASSLAYGTKRDGYTF

J gene: TRBJ2-5
clone size: NA
V gene: TRBV28
D gene: TRBD2
CDR3 DNA: TGTGCCAGCAGACTAGTGCGGGGGGGACGGGAGACCCAGTACTTC
CDR3 protein: CASRLVRGGRETQYF

J gene: TRBJ1-5
clone size: NA
V gene: TRBV7-8
D gene: NA
CDR3 DNA: TGTGCCAGCAGCTTTGGGGACGGGAATCAGCCCCAGCATTTT
CDR3 protein: CASSFGDGNQPQHF

J gene: TRBJ2-7
clone size: NA
V gene: TRBV5-1
D gene: NA
CDR3 DNA: TGCGCCAGCAGCTTGGGTAGTTCGTTGTACGAGCAGTACTTC
CDR3 protein: CASSLGSSLYEQYF

J gene: TRBJ2-1
clone size: NA
V gene: TRBV7-2
D gene: TRBD2
CDR3 DNA: TGTGCCAGCAGCTTAAGGCGGGGGGGCCAGGGTGAGCAGTTCTTC
CDR3 protein: CASSLRRGGQGEQFF

J gene: TRBJ2-7
clone size: NA
V gene: TRBV6-1
D gene: NA
CDR3 DNA: TGTGCCAGCAGCCCGAGGGGTGGTAGATACGAGCAGTACTTC
CDR3 protein: CASSPRGGRYEQYF

J gene: TRBJ2-7
clone size: NA
V gene: TRBV7-9
D gene: NA
CDR3 DNA: TGTGCCAGCAGCCCCGTCAGCCCCTACGAGCAGTACTTC
CDR3 protein: CASSPVSPYEQYF

J gene: TRBJ2-2
clone size: NA
V gene: TRBV7-3
D gene: TRBD2
CDR3 DNA: TGTGCCAGCAGCCAACGGGGGGGCCACACCGGGGAGCTGTTTTTT
CDR3 protein: CASSQRGGHTGELFF

J gene: TRBJ1-4
clone size: NA
V gene: TRBV10-3
D gene: NA
CDR3 DNA: TGTGCCATCAGTGAGTCAGTGGGAGCTGGGACTAATGAAAAACTGTTTTTT
CDR3 protein: CAISESVGAGTNEKLFF

J gene: TRBJ2-2
clone size: NA
V gene: TRBV28
D gene: NA
CDR3 DNA: TGTGCCAGCAGCACAGGGCAATATTCCGGGGAGCTGTTTTTT
CDR3 protein: CASSTGQYSGELFF

J gene: TRBJ2-7
clone size: NA
V gene: TRBV6-1
D gene: NA
CDR3 DNA: TGTGCCAGCAGTGAAGGACATACCGGGTGGGAGCAGTACTTC
CDR3 protein: CASSEGHTGWEQYF

J gene: TRBJ2-5
clone size: NA
V gene: TRBV5-6
D gene: TRBD2
CDR3 DNA: TGTGCCAGCAGCCGAAGGACTAGCGGTAAAGAGACCCAGTACTTC
CDR3 protein: CASSRRTSGKETQYF

J gene: TRBJ1-5
clone size: NA
V gene: TRBV2
D gene: NA
CDR3 DNA: TGTGCCAGCAGTGGTTGGACAAGTAGCAATCAGCCCCAGCATTTT
CDR3 protein: CASSGWTSSNQPQHF

J gene: TRBJ2-3
clone size: NA
V gene: TRBV29-1
D gene: TRBD2
CDR3 DNA: TGCAGCGTTGAAGATCGAGCGGGAGGTTCGGATACGCAGTATTTT
CDR3 protein: CSVEDRAGGSDTQYF

J gene: TRBJ2-2
clone size: NA
V gene: TRBV5-1
D gene: NA
CDR3 DNA: TGCGCCAGCAGCGGTCGAGACACCGGGGAGCTGTTTTTT
CDR3 protein: CASSGRDTGELFF